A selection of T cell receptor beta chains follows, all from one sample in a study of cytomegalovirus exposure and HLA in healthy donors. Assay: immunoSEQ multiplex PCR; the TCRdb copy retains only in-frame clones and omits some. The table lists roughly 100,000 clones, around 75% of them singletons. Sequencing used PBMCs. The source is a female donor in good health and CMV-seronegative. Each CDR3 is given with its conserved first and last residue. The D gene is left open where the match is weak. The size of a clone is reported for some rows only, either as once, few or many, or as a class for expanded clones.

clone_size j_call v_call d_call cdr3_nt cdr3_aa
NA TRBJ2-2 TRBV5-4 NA TGTGCCAGCAGCTCCCAGGCGTTATTGGGCGGGGAGCTGTTTTTT CASSSQALLGGELFF
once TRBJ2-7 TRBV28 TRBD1 TGTGCCAGCAGAGCACAGGGGACCTACGAGCAGTACTTC CASRAQGTYEQYF
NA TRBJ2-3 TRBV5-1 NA TGCGCCAGCATGACCGGGAGTGGGACAGATACGCAGTATTTT CASMTGSGTDTQYF
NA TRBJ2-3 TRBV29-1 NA TGCAGCGTTGGTGGTTGGCGGGGCCACCTCACAGATACGCAGTATTTT CSVGGWRGHLTDTQYF
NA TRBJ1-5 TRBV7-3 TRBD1 TGTGCCAGGGGGGCCGGGACAGGGGGATATTCGGATCAGCCCCAGCATTTT CARGAGTGGYSDQPQHF
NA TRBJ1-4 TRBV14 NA TGTGCCAGCAGCCAAGATATAGCTAGTGGGAATGAAAAACTGTTTTTT CASSQDIASGNEKLFF
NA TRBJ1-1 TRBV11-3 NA TGTGCCAGCAGCTCCCTCAGAACTGAAGCTTTCTTT CASSSLRTEAFF
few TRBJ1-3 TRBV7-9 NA TGTGCCAGCAGCTTAGCCCTGGGCAGTCCTGGAAACACCATATATTTT CASSLALGSPGNTIYF
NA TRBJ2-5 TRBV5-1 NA TGCGCCAGCCCTAAGTGGAGGACCCAGTACTTC CASPKWRTQYF
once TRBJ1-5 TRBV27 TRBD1 TGTGCCAGCAGTTTATCAGGGGGCTACAATCAGCCCCAGCATTTT CASSLSGGYNQPQHF
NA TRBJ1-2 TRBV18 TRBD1 TGTGCCAGCTCACCGGACAGGGAGATCCGTGGCTACACCTTC CASSPDREIRGYTF
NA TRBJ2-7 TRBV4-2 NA TGTGCCAGCAGCCACACGAAGGGCGGGAATATCGACGAGCAGTACTTC CASSHTKGGNIDEQYF
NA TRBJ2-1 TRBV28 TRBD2 TGTGCCAGCAGTTCGACTAGCGGGAGATCCTTCTACAATGAGCAGTTCTTC CASSSTSGRSFYNEQFF
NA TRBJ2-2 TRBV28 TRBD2 TGTGCCAGCAGTCCGGACGCCGGGGGGGAGTCCAGCCGGGAGCTGTTTTTT CASSPDAGGESSRELFF
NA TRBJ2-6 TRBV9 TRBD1 TGTGCCAGCAGCCCCGGGACAGGGGGTGGAGGGGCCAACGTCCTGACTTTC CASSPGTGGGGANVLTF
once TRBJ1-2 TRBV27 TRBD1 TGTGCCAGCAGTACGACAGGGTTAGACCCGTATGGCTACACCTTC CASSTTGLDPYGYTF
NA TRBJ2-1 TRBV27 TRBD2 TGTGCCAGCAGTTTACTAGCGGGAGTTGACAATGAGCAGTTCTTC CASSLLAGVDNEQFF
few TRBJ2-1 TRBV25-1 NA TGTGCCAGCAGCCCTCCAAAGAGCTCCTACAATGAGCAGTTCTTC CASSPPKSSYNEQFF
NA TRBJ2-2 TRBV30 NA TGTGCCTGGAGTCTTGGTGGGAGGGGGGGGGCCACCGGGGAGCTGTTTTTT CAWSLGGRGGATGELFF
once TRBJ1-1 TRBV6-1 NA TGTGCCAGCCGAGCGATCAAGGTGAACACTGAAGCTTTCTTT CASRAIKVNTEAFF
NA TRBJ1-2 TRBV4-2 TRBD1 TGTGCCAGCAGGGGTAGGGGGCGAGGCTATGGCTACACCTTC CASRGRGRGYGYTF
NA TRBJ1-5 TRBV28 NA TGTGCCAGCAGTTTGGGACTGACTAGCAATCAGCCCCAGCATTTT CASSLGLTSNQPQHF
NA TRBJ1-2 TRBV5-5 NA TGTGCCAGCAGCTTGGCGGGAGGACAGCGAGTCAACTATGGCTACACCTTC CASSLAGGQRVNYGYTF
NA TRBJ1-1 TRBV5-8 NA TGTGCCAGCAGCTCTATCCCGCGGGGCACTGAAGCTTTCTTT CASSSIPRGTEAFF
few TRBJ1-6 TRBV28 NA TGTGCCAGCAGTCCACCTCGGACAGATTCACCCCTCCACTTT CASSPPRTDSPLHF
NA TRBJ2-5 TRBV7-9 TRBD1 TGTGCCAGCAGCCTAATCGGGACAGGCCAAGAGACCCAGTACTTC CASSLIGTGQETQYF
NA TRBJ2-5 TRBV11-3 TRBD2 TGTGCCAGCAGCGTTAGGACTAGCGGGAGTGTTGAGACCCAGTACTTC CASSVRTSGSVETQYF
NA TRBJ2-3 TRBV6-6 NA TGTGCCAGCAGGAAGGGGCCAGATACGCAGTATTTT CASRKGPDTQYF
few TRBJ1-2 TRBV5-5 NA TGTGCCAGCAGCTTGGACGTGAGAGCTAACTATGGCTACACCTTC CASSLDVRANYGYTF
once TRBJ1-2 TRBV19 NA TGTGCCAGCAGGGACATACTCTATGGCTACACCTTC CASRDILYGYTF
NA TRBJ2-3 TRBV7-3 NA TGTGCCAGCAGCTCTCTGGGGCGGTACACAGATACGCAGTATTTT CASSSLGRYTDTQYF
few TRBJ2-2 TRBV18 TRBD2 TGTGCCAGCTCACCAACGGGTAGCGGGGCGAACACCGGGGAGCTGTTTTTT CASSPTGSGANTGELFF
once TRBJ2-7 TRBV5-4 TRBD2 TGTGCCAGCAGCTTGGGGACTAGCGGGGGCTACGAGCAGTACTTC CASSLGTSGGYEQYF
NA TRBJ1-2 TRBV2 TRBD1 TGTGCCAGCAGCGAAAATCCCGACAGGGGGCCTGGCTACACCTTC CASSENPDRGPGYTF
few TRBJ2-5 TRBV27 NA TGTGCCAGCAGTTTTCGTCGGGGTTATCAAGAGACCCAGTACTTC CASSFRRGYQETQYF
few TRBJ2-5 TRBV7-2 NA TGTGCCAGCAGCCCCCCGAGGGGGGGTGGGCAAGAGACCCAGTACTTC CASSPPRGGGQETQYF
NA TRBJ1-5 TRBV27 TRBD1 TGTGCCAGCAAGTCGGACAGGGACGCTAATAATCAGCCCCAGCATTTT CASKSDRDANNQPQHF
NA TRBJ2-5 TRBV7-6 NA TGTGCCAGCAGCTTAGGCAGGGCGGAAGAGACCCAGTACTTC CASSLGRAEETQYF
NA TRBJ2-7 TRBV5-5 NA TGTGCCAGCAGCTTCGGAAGGGGATCCTACGAGCAGTACTTC CASSFGRGSYEQYF
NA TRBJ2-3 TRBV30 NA TGTGCCTGGAGTATAGCCGGCACAGATACGCAGTATTTT CAWSIAGTDTQYF
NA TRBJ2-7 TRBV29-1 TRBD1 TGCAGCGTTGGGTCCGACAGGGGAATCTACGAGCAGTACTTC CSVGSDRGIYEQYF
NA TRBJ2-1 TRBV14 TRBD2 TGTGCCAGCAGCCAAGAAAGGGCTAGCGGGAGAAGTAATGAGCAGTTCTTC CASSQERASGRSNEQFF